The clone carrying this TCR beta chain was recorded once. The sample belongs to a study of CD8 T cells in Susac syndrome. V was pared by 0 bases and J by 3 bases, with 16 bases of the junction left unmatched. CDR1 and CDR2 (germline): SGHAT, FQDESV (reference sequence). This CDR3 contains 20 residues. It was with random hexamers that about 0.45 to 1 ug RNA was reverse transcribed. TCR beta CDR3 was amplified by immunoSEQ covering 54 Vbeta and 13 Jbeta. TCRdb passed the immunoSEQ multiplex PCR reads through MiXCR, listing each CDR3 protein once. Counted here are under 350,000 distinct CDR3 sequences, roughly nine tenths occurring once; the ten biggest clones make up approximately 0.065%. TCR beta sequencing covered blood CD8+ and CD4+ T cells. While CD8+ and CD4+ T cells were isolated negatively, TEMRA cells were enriched by FACS.

The sequencing sample was made of CD4+ T cells from PBMCs. This sequence was found in a human donor with multiple sclerosis. The chain carries TRBV11-1 and TRBJ2-7; TRBD1 aligns across 11 bases. CDR3 protein: CASSLAGGQGAKGFFYEQYF. CDR3 bases: TGTGCCAGCAGCTTAGCGGGAGGACAGGGGGCGAAGGGTTTTTTCTACGAGCAGTACTTC.